A selection of T cell receptor beta chains follows, all from one sample in a study of blood T cell repertoires in COVID-19. This table comes from immunoSEQ multiplex PCR, and its TCRdb copy is limited to in-frame clones, with some not included. The sample lists fewer than 500,000 clones; 86% were seen once. The sequencing sample was made of peripheral blood. The receptor set was obtained from a woman in her thirties with active or convalescent COVID-19. Each CDR3 is given with its conserved first and last residue. D genes are given only for firm matches. Only part of the rows carry a size: once, few, many, or a class if the clone is expanded.

>NA|TRBJ1-5|TRBD1|TRBV6-5
CASTDRGEGNQPQHF
TGTGCCAGCACAGACAGGGGGGAGGGCAATCAGCCCCAGCATTTT
>NA|TRBJ1-1|TRBD1|TRBV19
CASSTQGAPTEAFF
TGTGCCAGTTCCACCCAGGGGGCGCCCACTGAAGCTTTCTTT
>NA|TRBJ1-1|TRBD1|TRBV16
CASSRDRMNTEAFF
TGTGCCAGCAGCCGGGACAGGATGAACACTGAAGCTTTCTTT
>once|TRBJ1-1|NA|TRBV27
CASSLSGDTEAFF
TGTGCCAGCAGTTTGTCAGGGGACACTGAAGCTTTCTTT
>NA|TRBJ2-1|TRBD1|TRBV25-1
CASSGPGQGHEQFF
TGTGCCAGCAGTGGGCCGGGACAGGGTCATGAGCAGTTCTTC
>NA|TRBJ1-2|NA|TRBV29-1
CSVVAELANYGYTF
TGCAGCGTTGTCGCAGAGCTAGCTAACTATGGCTACACCTTC
>NA|TRBJ2-3|TRBD2|TRBV29-1
CSIAGGLLGTDTQYF
TGCAGTATAGCGGGAGGCCTCCTTGGCACAGATACGCAGTATTTT
>once|TRBJ1-2|TRBD1|TRBV3-1/TRBV3-2
CASSQQWDRGRGYTF
TGTGCCAGCAGCCAGCAATGGGACAGGGGAAGAGGCTACACCTTC
>NA|TRBJ1-4|TRBD1|TRBV7-7
CASRPTGQGCEKLFF
TGTGCCAGCAGGCCAACGGGACAGGGGTGTGAAAAACTGTTTTTT
>NA|TRBJ1-1|NA|TRBV18
CASSPPGRMGTEAFF
TGTGCCAGCTCACCACCGGGCAGGATGGGCACTGAAGCTTTCTTT
>NA|TRBJ1-2|NA|TRBV6-1
CASSESSTGPYGYTF
TGTGCCAGCAGTGAATCATCTACAGGGCCCTATGGCTACACCTTC
>NA|TRBJ2-3|TRBD2|TRBV27
CASSSRTSGYTDTQYF
TGTGCCAGCAGTTCACGGACTAGCGGGTACACAGATACGCAGTATTTT
>NA|TRBJ2-3|NA|TRBV18
CASSPLADTDTQYF
TGTGCCAGCTCACCACTAGCAGACACAGATACGCAGTATTTT
>NA|TRBJ2-5|NA|TRBV3-1/TRBV3-2
CASSQDKLVTKTQYF
TGTGCCAGCAGCCAAGATAAGTTAGTCACGAAGACCCAGTACTTC
>NA|TRBJ1-5|NA|TRBV5-8
CASSSQNQPQHF
TGTGCCAGCAGCTCCCAAAATCAGCCCCAGCATTTT
>NA|TRBJ2-1|TRBD2|TRBV2
CASSPLDGLALHNEQFF
TGTGCCAGCAGTCCTCTTGACGGACTAGCCCTACACAATGAGCAGTTCTTC
>NA|TRBJ2-3|TRBD2|TRBV3-1/TRBV3-2
CASSQGLAGAEDTQYF
TGTGCCAGCAGCCAAGGCCTAGCGGGGGCCGAAGATACGCAGTATTTT
>NA|TRBJ2-1|NA|TRBV3-1/TRBV3-2
CASSQELKPADEQFF
TGTGCCAGCAGCCAAGAGTTAAAGCCAGCGGATGAGCAGTTCTTC
>NA|TRBJ2-2|TRBD2|TRBV30
CASRLAGGSNTGELFF
TGTGCCTCGAGACTAGCGGGAGGCTCGAACACCGGGGAGCTGTTTTTT
>NA|TRBJ1-6|NA|TRBV6-5
CASSYSGGGAIPPLHF
TGTGCCAGCAGTTACTCGGGGGGAGGGGCTATCCCCCCCCTCCACTTT
>NA|TRBJ1-2|NA|TRBV25-1
CASSNIGDYGYTF
TGTGCCAGCAGTAATATCGGGGACTATGGCTACACCTTC
>NA|TRBJ2-7|NA|TRBV12-3/TRBV12-4
CASSFQVYEQYF
TGTGCCAGCAGTTTTCAGGTCTACGAGCAGTACTTC
>NA|TRBJ2-1|TRBD1|TRBV5-8
CASSLGDRGNYNEQFF
TGTGCCAGCAGCTTGGGGGACAGGGGTAACTACAATGAGCAGTTCTTC
>NA|TRBJ1-1|NA|TRBV9
CASSPMGVTGGVKNTEAFF
TGTGCCAGCAGCCCAATGGGCGTTACGGGGGGAGTGAAGAACACTGAAGCTTTCTTT
>NA|TRBJ2-3|TRBD2|TRBV6-5
CASTPPGGVDTQYF
TGTGCCAGCACTCCTCCTGGGGGGGTAGATACGCAGTATTTT
>NA|TRBJ2-1|NA|TRBV10-2
CASSEFSSSYNEQFF
TGCGCCAGCAGTGAGTTCTCGAGCTCCTACAATGAGCAGTTCTTC
>NA|TRBJ2-2|NA|TRBV7-5
CVRSLGQGRSSKTGELFF
TGTGTCAGAAGCTTAGGGCAGGGTAGGTCGAGTAAAACCGGGGAGCTGTTTTTT
>NA|TRBJ2-1|TRBD2|TRBV7-2
CASSLVGGGSYNEQFF
TGTGCCAGCAGCTTAGTTGGGGGAGGGTCCTACAATGAGCAGTTCTTC
>NA|TRBJ1-1|NA|TRBV11-3
CASSPSQGAEAFF
TGTGCCAGCAGCCCGAGTCAGGGTGCTGAAGCTTTCTTT